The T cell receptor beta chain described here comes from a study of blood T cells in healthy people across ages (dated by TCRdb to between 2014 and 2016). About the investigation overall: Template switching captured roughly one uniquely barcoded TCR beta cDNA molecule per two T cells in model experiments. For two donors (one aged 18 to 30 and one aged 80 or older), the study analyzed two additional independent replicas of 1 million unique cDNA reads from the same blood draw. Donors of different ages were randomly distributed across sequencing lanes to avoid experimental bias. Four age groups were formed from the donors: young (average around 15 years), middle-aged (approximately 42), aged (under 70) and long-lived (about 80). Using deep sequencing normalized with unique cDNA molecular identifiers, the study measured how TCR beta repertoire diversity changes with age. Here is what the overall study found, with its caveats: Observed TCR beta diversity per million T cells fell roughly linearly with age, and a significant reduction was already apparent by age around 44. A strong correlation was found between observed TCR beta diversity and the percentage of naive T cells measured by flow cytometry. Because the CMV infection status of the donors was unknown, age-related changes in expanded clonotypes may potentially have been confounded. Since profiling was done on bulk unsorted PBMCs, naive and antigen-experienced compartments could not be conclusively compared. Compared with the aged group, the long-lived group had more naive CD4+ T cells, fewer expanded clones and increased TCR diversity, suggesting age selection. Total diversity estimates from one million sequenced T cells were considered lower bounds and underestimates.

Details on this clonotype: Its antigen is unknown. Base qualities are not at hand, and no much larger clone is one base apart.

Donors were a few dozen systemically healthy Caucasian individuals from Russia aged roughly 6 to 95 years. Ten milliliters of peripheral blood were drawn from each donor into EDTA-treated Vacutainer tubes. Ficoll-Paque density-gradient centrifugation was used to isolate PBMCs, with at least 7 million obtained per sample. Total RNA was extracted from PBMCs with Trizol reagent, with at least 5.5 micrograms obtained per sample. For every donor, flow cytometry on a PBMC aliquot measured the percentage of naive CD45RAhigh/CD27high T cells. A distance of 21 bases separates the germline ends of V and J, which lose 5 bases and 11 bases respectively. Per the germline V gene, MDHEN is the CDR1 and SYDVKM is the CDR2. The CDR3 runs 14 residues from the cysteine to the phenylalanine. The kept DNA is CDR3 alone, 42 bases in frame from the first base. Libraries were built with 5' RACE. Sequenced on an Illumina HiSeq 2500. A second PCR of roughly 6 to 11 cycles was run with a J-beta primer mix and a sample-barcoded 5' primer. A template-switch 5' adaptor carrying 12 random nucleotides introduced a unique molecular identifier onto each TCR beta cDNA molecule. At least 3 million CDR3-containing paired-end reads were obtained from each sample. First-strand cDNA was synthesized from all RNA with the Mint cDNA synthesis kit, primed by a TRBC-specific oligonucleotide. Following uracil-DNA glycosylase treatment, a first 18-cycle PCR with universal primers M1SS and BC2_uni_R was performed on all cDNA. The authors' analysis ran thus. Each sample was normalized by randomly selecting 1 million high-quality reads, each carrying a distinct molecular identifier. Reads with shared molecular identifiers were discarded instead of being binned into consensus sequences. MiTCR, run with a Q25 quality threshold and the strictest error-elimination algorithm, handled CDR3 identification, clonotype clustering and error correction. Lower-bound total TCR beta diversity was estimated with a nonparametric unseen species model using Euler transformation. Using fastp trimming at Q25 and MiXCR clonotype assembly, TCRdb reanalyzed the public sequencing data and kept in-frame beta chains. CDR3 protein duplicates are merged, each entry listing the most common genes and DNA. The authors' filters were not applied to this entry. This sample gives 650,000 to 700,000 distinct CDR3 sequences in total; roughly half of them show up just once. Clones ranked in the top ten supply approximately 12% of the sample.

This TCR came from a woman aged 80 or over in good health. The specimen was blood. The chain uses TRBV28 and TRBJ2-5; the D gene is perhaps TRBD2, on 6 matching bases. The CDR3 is CASSAGRVRNEQYF. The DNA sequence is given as TGTGCCAGCAGTGCCGGGAGAGTGAGAAATGAGCAGTACTTC. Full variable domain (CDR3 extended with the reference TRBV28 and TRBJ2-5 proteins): DVKVTQSSRYLVKRTGEKVFLECVQDMDHENMFWYRQDPGLGLRLIYFSYDVKMKEKGDIPEGYSVSREKKERFSLILESASTNQTSMYLCASSAGRVRNEQYFGPGTRLLVL.